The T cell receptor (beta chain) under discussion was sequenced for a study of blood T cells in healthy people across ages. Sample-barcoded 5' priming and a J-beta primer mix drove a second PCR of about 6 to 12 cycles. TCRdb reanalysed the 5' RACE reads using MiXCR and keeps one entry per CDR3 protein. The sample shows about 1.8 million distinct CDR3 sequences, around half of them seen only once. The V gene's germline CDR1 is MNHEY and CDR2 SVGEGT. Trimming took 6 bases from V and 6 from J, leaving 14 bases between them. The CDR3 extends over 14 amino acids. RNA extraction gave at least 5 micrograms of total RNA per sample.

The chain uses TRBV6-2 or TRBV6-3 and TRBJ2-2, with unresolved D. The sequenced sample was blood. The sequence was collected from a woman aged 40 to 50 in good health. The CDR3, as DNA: TGTGCCAGCAGCGGCTTAATAGGTTCCGGGGAGCTGTTTTTT. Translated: CASSGLIGSGELFF.